The present T cell receptor (beta chain) was sequenced within a study of CD8+ T cells in alopecia areata. cDNA reverse transcribed from extracted RNA served as the sequencing template. The assay was immunoSEQ multiplex PCR, and TCRdb's table has in-frame clones only and misses some. The specimen has over 100,000 clones, none found just once. CDR1 is NSQYPW, CDR2 LRSPGD, per germline (reference sequence). The V and J ends lost 0 bases and 0 bases, in that order; junction bases with no gene match: 5. This CDR3 has 17 amino acids. This clone has at least ten counts. The genes are named according to mouse. The observed sequence ends 4 residues before the CDR3 terminus, with the missing tail filled in from the germline J gene.

The sample was lesional skin. The receptor's source is a C3H/HeJ mouse with alopecia areata. For this strain, the MHC haplotype corresponds to H2-k. This chain links TRBV1 with TRBJ2-7; 10 positions match TRBD2. The CDR3 bases that were read are TGCACCTGCAGTGCAGATCCACGGACTGGGGGCTCCTAT. Its translation is CTCSADPRTGGSY. In full, the CDR3 is CTCSADPRTGGSYEQYF. Based on the CDR3 plus reference TRBV1 and TRBJ2-7, the full variable domain is VTLLEQNPRWRLVPRGQAVNLRCILKNSQYPWMSWYQQDLQKQLQWLFTLRSPGDKEVKSLPGADYLATRVTDTELRLQVANMSQGRTLYCTCSADPRTGGSYEQYFGPGTRLTVL.